The rows below give T cell receptor beta chains drawn from one sample of a study of T cell repertoires in cytomegalovirus infection. TCRdb analysed the reads with MiXCR anew, one entry per CDR3 protein. The sample consists of some 230,000 distinct CDR3 sequences, about 23% of them appearing once. The sample was CD8+ T cells from PBMCs. The receptor source for this set is a human donor in good health (CMV status not recorded). Some clones in this sample may be carry-over from other donors' samples. Both conserved end residues are part of each CDR3. The D gene is left open where the match is weak. Size is stated for part of the rows, as once, few or many counts, or as a class when the clone is expanded.

d_gene: TRBD1; abundance: few; v_gene: TRBV19; j_gene: TRBJ2-7; CDR3aa: CASSVTGGGYEQYF; CDR3nt: TGTGCCAGTAGTGTGACAGGGGGTGGCTACGAGCAGTACTTC
d_gene: NA; abundance: NA; v_gene: TRBV7-8; j_gene: TRBJ1-5; CDR3aa: CASSLEGQSNQPQHF; CDR3nt: TGTGCCAGCAGCTTAGAGGGGCAGAGCAATCAGCCCCAGCATTTT
d_gene: TRBD1; abundance: NA; v_gene: TRBV7-8; j_gene: TRBJ2-1; CDR3aa: CASSRPGTGDNEQFF; CDR3nt: TGTGCCAGCAGCCGTCCCGGGACAGGAGACAATGAGCAGTTCTTC
d_gene: TRBD2; abundance: NA; v_gene: TRBV3-1; j_gene: TRBJ2-5; CDR3aa: CASSQGVTSGGAGETQYF; CDR3nt: TGTGCCAGCAGCCAAGGCGTGACTAGCGGGGGGGCCGGAGAGACCCAGTACTTC
d_gene: NA; abundance: NA; v_gene: TRBV30; j_gene: TRBJ1-1; CDR3aa: CAWDRSGEAFF; CDR3nt: TGTGCCTGGGACCGTTCGGGTGAAGCTTTCTTT
d_gene: NA; abundance: few; v_gene: TRBV5-5; j_gene: TRBJ2-3; CDR3aa: CASSSDSLTDTQYF; CDR3nt: TGTGCCAGCAGCTCGGACTCCCTCACAGATACGCAGTATTTT
d_gene: NA; abundance: few; v_gene: TRBV19; j_gene: TRBJ2-3; CDR3aa: CASRPGTRADTQYF; CDR3nt: TGTGCCAGCAGACCCGGGACCCGAGCAGATACGCAGTATTTT
d_gene: NA; abundance: many; v_gene: TRBV27; j_gene: TRBJ1-3; CDR3aa: CASSEGGISGNTIYF; CDR3nt: TGTGCCAGCAGCGAGGGGGGGATCTCTGGAAACACCATATATTTT
d_gene: NA; abundance: few; v_gene: TRBV7-9; j_gene: TRBJ1-3; CDR3aa: CASSLGYGEDTIYF; CDR3nt: TGTGCCAGCAGCTTAGGGTACGGGGAAGACACCATATATTTT
d_gene: TRBD1; abundance: NA; v_gene: TRBV7-2; j_gene: TRBJ2-7; CDR3aa: CASSLHRGVFEQYF; CDR3nt: TGTGCCAGCAGCTTACACAGGGGTGTATTCGAGCAGTACTTC
d_gene: NA; abundance: many; v_gene: TRBV6-5; j_gene: TRBJ1-1; CDR3aa: CASSYPGGRDTEAFF; CDR3nt: TGTGCCAGCAGTTACCCCGGCGGGAGGGACACTGAAGCTTTCTTT
d_gene: NA; abundance: many; v_gene: TRBV5-6; j_gene: TRBJ1-1; CDR3aa: CASSEREGGFGTEAFF; CDR3nt: TGTGCCAGCAGCGAAAGGGAGGGTGGATTCGGGACTGAAGCTTTCTTT
d_gene: TRBD2; abundance: NA; v_gene: TRBV20-1; j_gene: TRBJ2-7; CDR3aa: CSARGLAEEWEQYF; CDR3nt: TGCAGTGCTAGGGGACTAGCGGAGGAGTGGGAGCAGTACTTC
d_gene: NA; abundance: many; v_gene: TRBV7-9; j_gene: TRBJ2-7; CDR3aa: CASSTPEGTAGYEQYF; CDR3nt: TGTGCCAGCAGCACACCCGAAGGCACAGCAGGCTACGAGCAGTACTTC
d_gene: TRBD1; abundance: NA; v_gene: TRBV28; j_gene: TRBJ2-5; CDR3aa: CANSFWDRGGQETQYF; CDR3nt: TGTGCCAACAGTTTTTGGGACAGGGGCGGACAAGAGACCCAGTACTTC
d_gene: TRBD1; abundance: NA; v_gene: TRBV4-3; j_gene: TRBJ2-2; CDR3aa: CASSFRDRVTGELFF; CDR3nt: TGCGCCAGCAGCTTCCGGGACAGGGTTACCGGGGAGCTGTTTTTT
d_gene: NA; abundance: few; v_gene: TRBV14; j_gene: TRBJ2-7; CDR3aa: CASSPSRHEQYF; CDR3nt: TGTGCCAGCAGTCCTAGTCGCCACGAGCAGTACTTC
d_gene: TRBD2; abundance: few; v_gene: TRBV7-8; j_gene: TRBJ2-7; CDR3aa: CASSSGGTSGGASYEQYF; CDR3nt: TGTGCCAGCAGCTCAGGCGGAACTAGCGGGGGGGCCTCCTACGAGCAGTACTTC
d_gene: NA; abundance: NA; v_gene: TRBV20-1; j_gene: TRBJ2-3; CDR3aa: CSAKKGTDTQYF; CDR3nt: TGCAGTGCCAAAAAGGGGACAGATACGCAGTATTTT
d_gene: TRBD1; abundance: NA; v_gene: TRBV19; j_gene: TRBJ2-1; CDR3aa: CASSPWTGYNEQFF; CDR3nt: TGTGCCAGTAGTCCCTGGACAGGGTACAATGAGCAGTTCTTC
d_gene: NA; abundance: few; v_gene: TRBV7-6; j_gene: TRBJ2-3; CDR3aa: CASSYGGHSTDTQYF; CDR3nt: TGTGCCAGCAGCTACGGGGGGCACAGCACAGATACGCAGTATTTT
d_gene: NA; abundance: many; v_gene: TRBV19; j_gene: TRBJ1-1; CDR3aa: CASSATGNTEAFF; CDR3nt: TGTGCCAGTAGTGCCACAGGGAACACTGAAGCTTTCTTT
d_gene: NA; abundance: few; v_gene: TRBV5-1; j_gene: TRBJ1-4; CDR3aa: CASSLDSNEKLFF; CDR3nt: TGCGCCAGCAGCTTGGACAGTAATGAAAAACTGTTTTTT
d_gene: NA; abundance: NA; v_gene: TRBV25-1; j_gene: TRBJ1-1; CDR3aa: CASAPGQNTEAFF; CDR3nt: TGTGCCAGTGCACCGGGGCAGAACACTGAAGCTTTCTTT
d_gene: TRBD2; abundance: NA; v_gene: TRBV20-1; j_gene: TRBJ2-7; CDR3aa: CSARTSAYEQYF; CDR3nt: TGCAGTGCCCGGACTAGCGCCTACGAGCAGTACTTC
d_gene: TRBD2; abundance: NA; v_gene: TRBV4-2; j_gene: TRBJ2-2; CDR3aa: CASSQDGGGGGTGELFF; CDR3nt: TGTGCCAGCAGCCAAGATGGCGGCGGGGGAGGCACCGGGGAGCTGTTTTTT
d_gene: NA; abundance: many; v_gene: TRBV6-6; j_gene: TRBJ2-2; CDR3aa: CASSYTDRGSGELFF; CDR3nt: TGTGCCAGCAGTTACACCGACAGAGGGAGCGGGGAGCTGTTTTTT
d_gene: NA; abundance: many; v_gene: TRBV19; j_gene: TRBJ1-1; CDR3aa: CASSPGENTEAFF; CDR3nt: TGTGCCAGTAGTCCAGGGGAGAATACTGAAGCTTTCTTT
d_gene: TRBD1; abundance: many; v_gene: TRBV28; j_gene: TRBJ1-5; CDR3aa: CASSTGTGGAPYRGNQPQHF; CDR3nt: TGTGCCAGCAGTACCGGGACAGGGGGGGCTCCTTATCGAGGCAATCAGCCCCAGCATTTT
d_gene: NA; abundance: few; v_gene: TRBV2; j_gene: TRBJ1-1; CDR3aa: CASEVSTEAFF; CDR3nt: TGTGCCAGCGAGGTCTCGACTGAAGCTTTCTTT
d_gene: NA; abundance: many; v_gene: TRBV6-5; j_gene: TRBJ2-5; CDR3aa: CASSYSMAGGETQYF; CDR3nt: TGTGCCAGCAGTTACTCAATGGCTGGTGGGGAGACCCAGTACTTC
d_gene: NA; abundance: once; v_gene: TRBV9; j_gene: TRBJ1-2; CDR3aa: CASSPLHRLSGYTF; CDR3nt: TGTGCCAGCAGCCCCCTTCACAGGCTCAGTGGCTACACCTTC
d_gene: NA; abundance: few; v_gene: TRBV20-1; j_gene: TRBJ2-2; CDR3aa: CSAENRDTGELFF; CDR3nt: TGCAGTGCGGAAAACAGGGACACCGGGGAGCTGTTTTTT
d_gene: NA; abundance: few; v_gene: TRBV6-8; j_gene: TRBJ2-1; CDR3aa: CASSWADYNEQFF; CDR3nt: TGTGCCAGCAGTTGGGCGGACTACAATGAGCAGTTCTTC
d_gene: TRBD1; abundance: NA; v_gene: TRBV7-9; j_gene: TRBJ2-1; CDR3aa: CASSETGVEQFF; CDR3nt: TGTGCCAGCAGCGAGACAGGGGTTGAGCAGTTCTTC
d_gene: TRBD2; abundance: few; v_gene: TRBV19; j_gene: TRBJ2-1; CDR3aa: CASSIGGFDEQFF; CDR3nt: TGTGCCAGTAGTATCGGGGGGTTTGATGAGCAGTTCTTC
d_gene: NA; abundance: many; v_gene: TRBV30; j_gene: TRBJ2-5; CDR3aa: CAWSRPPRPETQYF; CDR3nt: TGTGCCTGGAGCCGGCCCCCGAGGCCAGAGACCCAGTACTTC
d_gene: NA; abundance: NA; v_gene: TRBV11-2; j_gene: TRBJ2-5; CDR3aa: CASSWGPTRTQYF; CDR3nt: TGTGCCAGCAGCTGGGGACCGACCCGGACCCAGTACTTC
d_gene: TRBD1; abundance: NA; v_gene: TRBV12-3/TRBV12-4; j_gene: TRBJ1-1; CDR3aa: CASRKTGEGEAFF; CDR3nt: TGTGCCAGCAGGAAGACAGGGGAAGGTGAAGCTTTCTTT
d_gene: NA; abundance: NA; v_gene: TRBV28; j_gene: TRBJ2-7; CDR3aa: CASSITTGEQYF; CDR3nt: TGTGCCAGCAGTATAACTACAGGGGAGCAGTACTTC
d_gene: NA; abundance: NA; v_gene: TRBV20-1; j_gene: TRBJ1-6; CDR3aa: CSAKRSGDRSYNSPLHF; CDR3nt: TGCAGTGCTAAGAGATCAGGGGATAGGTCCTATAATTCACCCCTCCACTTT
d_gene: NA; abundance: NA; v_gene: TRBV2; j_gene: TRBJ2-1; CDR3aa: CASSYFGDTSEQFF; CDR3nt: TGTGCCAGCAGTTACTTTGGGGACACTAGTGAGCAGTTCTTC
d_gene: NA; abundance: many; v_gene: TRBV7-6; j_gene: TRBJ1-3; CDR3aa: CASSLLADSGNTIYF; CDR3nt: TGTGCCAGCAGCTTACTGGCAGACTCTGGAAACACCATATATTTT
d_gene: NA; abundance: NA; v_gene: TRBV5-5; j_gene: TRBJ2-7; CDR3aa: CASREGGGFDEQYF; CDR3nt: TGTGCCAGCAGAGAAGGAGGGGGCTTCGACGAGCAGTACTTC
d_gene: NA; abundance: few; v_gene: TRBV7-6; j_gene: TRBJ2-2; CDR3aa: CASSRPLAGANTGELFF; CDR3nt: TGTGCCAGCAGCCGTCCTTTGGCAGGGGCGAACACCGGGGAGCTGTTTTTT
d_gene: TRBD1; abundance: NA; v_gene: TRBV7-9; j_gene: TRBJ2-2; CDR3aa: CASSTQHRTGEGGELFF; CDR3nt: TGTGCCAGCAGCACTCAGCACCGGACAGGTGAAGGCGGGGAGCTGTTTTTT
d_gene: NA; abundance: NA; v_gene: TRBV9; j_gene: TRBJ2-7; CDR3aa: CASNRGGNEQYF; CDR3nt: TGTGCCAGCAACAGAGGGGGGAACGAGCAGTACTTC
d_gene: NA; abundance: few; v_gene: TRBV6-6; j_gene: TRBJ2-7; CDR3aa: CASSYPGRKDEQYF; CDR3nt: TGTGCCAGCAGTTACCCCGGACGGAAAGACGAGCAGTACTTC
d_gene: TRBD2; abundance: few; v_gene: TRBV19; j_gene: TRBJ2-1; CDR3aa: CASSGLAGAPVDEQFF; CDR3nt: TGTGCCAGTAGTGGGCTAGCGGGGGCGCCGGTCGATGAGCAGTTCTTC
d_gene: TRBD1; abundance: few; v_gene: TRBV29-1; j_gene: TRBJ1-2; CDR3aa: CSATGGAMGGYTF; CDR3nt: TGCAGCGCGACAGGGGGCGCGATGGGCGGCTACACCTTC
d_gene: TRBD2; abundance: many; v_gene: TRBV7-2; j_gene: TRBJ2-1; CDR3aa: CASSLGLAGSYNEQFF; CDR3nt: TGTGCCAGCAGCCTCGGACTAGCCGGGTCCTACAATGAGCAGTTCTTC